Shown below are 17 T cell receptor beta chains from a single sample sequenced in a study of vaccination and CD4 T cells after COVID-19 (dated 2022 in TCRdb). In light of the paper, this sample's treatment or condition label describes: 10-day PBMC culture with coronavirus spike peptide pools or control peptides (ViraFEST assay). Receptor libraries were prepared by PCR. Sequencing was carried out with an Illumina iSeq 100. At the Johns Hopkins FTIC core, DNA from the cultured CD4+ T cells underwent TCR sequencing with the Oncomine TCR Beta short-read assay. The public reads were reprocessed in TCRdb via fastp at Q25 and MiXCR, keeping in-frame beta chains. Entries are consolidated by CDR3 protein sequence, retaining the most common genes and DNA. The sample contains 12,000 to 15,000 distinct CDR3 sequences, 50% to 65% of them found a single time. Jointly, the top ten make up roughly a tenth of the sample.

The antigens of these receptors remain unknown. Sequenced material: CD4+ T cells from blood, cultured in vitro, taken before SARS-CoV-2 vaccination. The source of these receptors is a human donor who had recovered from COVID-19.

Only a few counts were recorded for this clonotype. This chain uses TRBV20-1 with TRBJ2-7, with D perhaps matching TRBD1 (6 bases). Germline CDR1 reads DFQATT; CDR2 reads SNEGSKA (reference sequence). Trimming left V 1 base short and J 0 bases short, with 28 bases between. The length of the CDR3 is 20 residues. The chain's CDR3 is CSARGGVWGRGPDPSYEQYF. CDR3 nucleotides: TGCAGTGCTAGAGGTGGGGTTTGGGGCAGGGGCCCAGATCCCTCCTACGAGCAGTACTTC.

The chain's CDR3 is CASSLGLAGHQETQYF. CDR3 coding DNA: TGCGCCAGCAGCTTGGGGCTAGCGGGTCACCAAGAGACCCAGTACTTC. The rearrangement links TRBV5-1 to TRBJ2-5; 8 nucleotides line up with TRBD2. V shed 0 bases and J 0 bases; nucleotides not matched to a gene: 4. The CDR3 sequence is 16 residues long. Germline CDR1 SGHRS, CDR2 YFSETQ.

In DNA form, the CDR3 reads TGTGCCAGCAGTGAAGGGTTCCCCTACGAGCAGTACTTC. The encoded protein is CASSEGFPYEQYF. This chain uses TRBV2 with TRBJ2-7, with D unresolved. V was cut by 1 base and J by 2 bases, with 6 bases left in between. The CDR3 contains 13 residues. Germline-derived CDR1 and CDR2 are SNHLY and FYNNEI.

V is TRBV28 and J is TRBJ2-4; D possibly corresponds to TRBD2 (6 bases). Germline values: CDR1 MDHEN, CDR2 SYDVKM. The CDR3 extends over 14 amino acids. V gave up 6 bases and J gave up 8 bases, with 17 bases separating them. The CDR3 sequence: CASRGTRYQDIQYF. The CDR3 region has the DNA TGTGCCAGCAGAGGGACTCGCTATCAGGACATTCAGTACTTC.

V and J are TRBV12-5 and TRBJ2-2, with TRBD2 matching 11 bases. There are 16 residues in the CDR3. The germline gives CDR1 LGHNT, CDR2 FRNRAP. V dropped 0 bases and J dropped 6; count of bases not matched to a gene: 3. For the CDR3, the DNA is TGTGCTAGTGGTTTGGTAACTAGCGGGAGCCCCGGGGAGCTGTTTTTT. It yields the protein CASGLVTSGSPGELFF.

This clonotype occurred once. The chain combines TRBV20-1 with TRBJ2-1; D remains ambiguous. CDR1 DFQATT and CDR2 SNEGSKA come from the germline V gene (reference sequence). V lost 4 bases to trimming and J lost 0 bases, with 7 bases between them. This CDR3 comprises 13 residues. The CDR3 coding sequence is TGCAGTGCTACACACAGCTCCTACAATGAGCAGTTCTTC. Its protein product is CSATHSSYNEQFF.

This clonotype has a handful of counts. The chain combines TRBV21-1 with TRBJ2-7; TRBD2, the table's D call, lacks a check against the DNA. TRBV21-1 has pseudogene status. The CDR3 has 15 amino acids. CDR3 sequence: CASSTHRGLPSEQYF. The CDR3 DNA follows: TGTGCCAGCAGCACACACCGCGGACTACCAAGCGAGCAGTACTTC.

The chain couples TRBV7-2 to TRBJ2-1, with 8 positions matching TRBD2. V lost 4 bases, J lost 5 bases, and 13 bases stayed unmatched. The CDR3 totals 17 residues. Germline CDR1 and CDR2: SGHTA and FQGNSA. As DNA, the CDR3 is TGTGCCAGCAGCTCAAGAGGTGGGCTAGCGGGTCACAATGAGCAGTTCTTC. Its translation: CASSSRGGLAGHNEQFF.

This chain connects TRBV6-1 to TRBJ1-2; D uncertain. CDR3 length: 14 amino acids. Germline CDR1 and CDR2: MNHNS and SASEGT. Trimming left V 6 bases short and J 0 bases short, with 11 bases between. CDR3 sequence (DNA): TGTGCCAGCAGCCTAGAATCGTCTAACTATGGCTACACCTTC. It is translated as CASSLESSNYGYTF.

The rearrangement joins TRBV19 to TRBJ1-2, with 7 positions matching TRBD1. CDR1 is LNHDA and CDR2 is SQIVND in the germline V gene (reference sequence). The CDR3 totals 15 residues. With 3 bases clipped from V and 3 bases from J, the junction kept 7 bases outside the gene matches. In DNA form, the CDR3 reads TGTGCCAGTAGTATCCTTGGGCAGGGGGACTATGGCTACACCTTC. It yields the protein CASSILGQGDYGYTF.

This chain uses TRBV19 with TRBJ1-2; D is ambiguous. V lost 8 bases and J 0 bases, leaving 7 bases between the germline ends. Germline V lookup: CDR1 LNHDA, CDR2 SQIVND (reference sequence). The CDR3 totals 12 residues. For the CDR3, the DNA is TGTGCCAGTCGAGGCCCTAACTATGGCTACACCTTC. This sequence encodes CASRGPNYGYTF.

The chain recombines TRBV19 with TRBJ2-7; 12 nucleotides match TRBD2. This CDR3 is 15 amino acids long. The trim removed 4 bases at V and 3 bases at J, leaving 4 bases unmatched. Germline V gene sequence: CDR1 LNHDA, CDR2 SQIVND (reference sequence). The CDR3 here is CASSRLAGGIYEQYF. CDR3 bases: TGTGCCAGTAGTAGGCTAGCGGGAGGGATCTACGAGCAGTACTTC.

A few counts support this clonotype. The rearrangement links TRBV4-2 to TRBJ1-2; D call uncertain. CDR1 and CDR2 (germline): LGHNA, YNFKEQ. CDR3 length: 13 amino acids. V gave up 0 bases and J gave up 3 bases, with 5 bases separating them. CDR3 nucleotide sequence: TGTGCCAGCAGCCAAGATCCAGACTATGGCTACACCTTC. Translated, it gives CASSQDPDYGYTF.

This chain links TRBV7-3 with TRBJ2-3, with D unclear. CDR1 and CDR2 from the germline V gene are SGHTA and FQGTGA. V lost 4 bases and J lost 8, with 10 bases in between. CDR3 length equals 12 residues. The CDR3 loop reads CASSSLKGTQYF. The CDR3, as DNA: TGTGCCAGCAGCTCCCTGAAGGGTACGCAGTATTTT.

V and J are TRBV14 and TRBJ1-5; D gene uncertain. This CDR3 comprises 13 residues. V dropped 0 bases and J dropped 7 bases, with 7 bases sitting between them. CDR1 and CDR2 (germline): SGHDN, FVKESK. The CDR3 loop is CASSQDDGQPQHF. The CDR3 DNA sequence: TGTGCCAGCAGCCAAGATGACGGACAGCCCCAGCATTTT.

This chain joins TRBV27 and TRBJ2-7, with 8 bases lining up with TRBD2. The CDR3 consists of 15 residues. Germline values: CDR1 MNHEY, CDR2 SMNVEV (reference sequence). With 6 bases clipped from V and 6 bases from J, the junction kept 13 bases outside the gene matches. CDR3 nucleotides: TGTGCCAGCAGCCTCACTCCGGCGGGAGGTTTCGAGCAGTACTTC. This translates into CASSLTPAGGFEQYF.

The chain couples TRBV20-1 to TRBJ2-1; tentative D call: TRBD2 (6 bases). The CDR3 covers 15 residues. Germline CDR1 is DFQATT and CDR2 is SNEGSKA (reference sequence). V was clipped by 3 bases and J by 2 bases, with 14 bases between them. This CDR3 is CSASRRRGAYNEQFF. The CDR3 DNA sequence: TGCAGTGCTAGTAGGAGGAGGGGAGCCTACAATGAGCAGTTCTTC.